This TCR beta chain appears in the sequencing data of a study of blood T cell repertoires in COVID-19. As for the study in general: Some COVID-19 samples were acute and others convalescent; all came from the United States, Italy and Spain. T cells, B-cell-depleted T cells, or PBMCs supplied cDNA or gDNA.

Only one count was recorded for this clone. Sequencing used immunoSEQ multiplex PCR; TCRdb keeps in-frame clones, though not all of them. Of more than 300,000 clones in the sample, roughly 88% are singletons; the top ten hold approximately 1.8%. The CDR3 is made up of 13 amino acids. The V end was cut by 4 bases, the J end by 5 bases, with 11 bases between. Germline-derived CDR1 and CDR2 are SNHLY and FYNNEI. Sequencing was done on a sample of peripheral blood. This sequence originates from a woman between 25 and 40 years old with COVID-19, enrolled during active disease. The chain employs TRBV2 and TRBJ2-5, with D perhaps TRBD2 (6 bases). CDR3 bases: TGTGCCAGCAGTGGCACGGAGGGGGAGACCCAGTACTTC. Residues: CASSGTEGETQYF. Based on the CDR3 plus reference TRBV2 and TRBJ2-5, the full variable domain is EPEVTQTPSHQVTQMGQEVILRCVPISNHLYFYWYRQILGQKVEFLVSFYNNEISEKSEIFDDQFSVERPDGSNFTLKIRSTKLEDSAMYFCASSGTEGETQYFGPGTRLLVL.